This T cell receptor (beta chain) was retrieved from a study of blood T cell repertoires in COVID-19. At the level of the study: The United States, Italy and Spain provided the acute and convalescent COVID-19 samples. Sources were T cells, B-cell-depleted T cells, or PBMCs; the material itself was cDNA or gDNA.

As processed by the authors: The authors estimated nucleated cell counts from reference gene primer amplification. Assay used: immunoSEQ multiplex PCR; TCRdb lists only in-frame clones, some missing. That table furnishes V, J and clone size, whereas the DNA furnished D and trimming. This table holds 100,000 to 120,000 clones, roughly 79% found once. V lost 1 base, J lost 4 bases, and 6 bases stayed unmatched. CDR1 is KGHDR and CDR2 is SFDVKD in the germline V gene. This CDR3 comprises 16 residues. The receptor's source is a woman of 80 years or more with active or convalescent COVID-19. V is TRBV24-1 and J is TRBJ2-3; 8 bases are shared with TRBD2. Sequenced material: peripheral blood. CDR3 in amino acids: CATSDFSGKSADTQYF. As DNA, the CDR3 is TGTGCCACCAGTGATTTTAGCGGGAAGTCGGCAGATACGCAGTATTTT.